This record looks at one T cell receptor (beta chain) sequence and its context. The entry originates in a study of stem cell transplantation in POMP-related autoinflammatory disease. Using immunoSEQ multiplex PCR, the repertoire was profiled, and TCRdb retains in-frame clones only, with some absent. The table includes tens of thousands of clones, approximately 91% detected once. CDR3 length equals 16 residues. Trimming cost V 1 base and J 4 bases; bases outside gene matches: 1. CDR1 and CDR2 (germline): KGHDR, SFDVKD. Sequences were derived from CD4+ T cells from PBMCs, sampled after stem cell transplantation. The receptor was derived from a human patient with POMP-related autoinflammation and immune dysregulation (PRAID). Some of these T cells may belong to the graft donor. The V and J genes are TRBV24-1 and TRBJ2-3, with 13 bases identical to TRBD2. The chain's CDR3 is CATSDFTSGRADTQYF. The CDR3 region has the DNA TGTGCCACCAGTGATTTTACTAGCGGGAGGGCAGATACGCAGTATTTT.